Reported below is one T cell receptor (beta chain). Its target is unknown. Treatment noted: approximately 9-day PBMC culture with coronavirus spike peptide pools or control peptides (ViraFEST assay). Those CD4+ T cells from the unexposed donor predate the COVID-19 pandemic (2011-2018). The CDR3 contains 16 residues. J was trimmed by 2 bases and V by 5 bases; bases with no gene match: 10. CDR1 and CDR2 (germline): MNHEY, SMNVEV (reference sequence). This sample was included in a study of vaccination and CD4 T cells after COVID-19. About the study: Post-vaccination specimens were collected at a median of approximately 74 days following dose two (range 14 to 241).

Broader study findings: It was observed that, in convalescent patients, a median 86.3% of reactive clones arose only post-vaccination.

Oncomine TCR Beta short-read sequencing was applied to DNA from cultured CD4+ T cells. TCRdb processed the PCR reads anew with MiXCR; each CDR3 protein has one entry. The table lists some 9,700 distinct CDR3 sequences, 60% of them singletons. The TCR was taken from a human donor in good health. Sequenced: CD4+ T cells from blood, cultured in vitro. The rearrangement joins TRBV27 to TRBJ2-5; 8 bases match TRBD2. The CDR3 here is CASSHRTSPRQETQYF. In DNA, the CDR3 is TGTGCCAGCAGTCATCGGACTAGCCCGCGGCAAGAGACCCAGTACTTC.